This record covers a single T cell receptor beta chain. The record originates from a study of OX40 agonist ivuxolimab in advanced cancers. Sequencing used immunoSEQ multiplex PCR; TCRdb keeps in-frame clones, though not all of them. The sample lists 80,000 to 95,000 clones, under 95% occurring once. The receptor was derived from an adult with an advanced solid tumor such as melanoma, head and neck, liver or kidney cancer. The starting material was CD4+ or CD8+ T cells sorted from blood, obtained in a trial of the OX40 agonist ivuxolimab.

The CDR3 bases are TGTGCCAGCTCACCCGAGGGAGGAGAGACCCAGTACTTC. Translated: CASSPEGGETQYF. The rearrangement uses TRBV18 and TRBJ2-5; possibly TRBD2 for D (6 bases). V lost 3 bases and J lost 4, with 9 bases in between. The germline V gene encodes CDR1 KGHSH and CDR2 LQKENI. CDR3 length: 13 amino acids. The variable domain in full, completed from reference TRBV18 and TRBJ2-5, reads NAGVMQNPRHLVRRRGQEARLRCSPMKGHSHVYWYRQLPEEGLKFMVYLQKENIIDESGMPKERFSAEFPKEGPSILRIQQVVRGDSAAYFCASSPEGGETQYFGPGTRLLVL.